Each of the 18 T cell receptor beta chains below was sequenced from the same sample in a study of OX40 agonist ivuxolimab in advanced cancers. Data came from immunoSEQ multiplex PCR; TCRdb stores just in-frame clones and leaves some out. This table holds tens of thousands of clones, around 83% found once. The sample in question was CD4+ or CD8+ T cells sorted from blood, obtained in a trial of the OX40 agonist ivuxolimab. Receptor source: an adult with an advanced solid tumor such as melanoma, head and neck, liver or kidney cancer.

V is TRBV28 and J is TRBJ1-5; TRBD1 is a possible D gene (5 bases). The CDR3 is 15 residues long. Germline lookup yields CDR1 MDHEN and CDR2 SYDVKM. Trimming removed 2 bases at V and 3 bases at J, with 11 bases between. This chain's CDR3 is CASSLRLTVNQPQHF. The CDR3 DNA sequence: TGTGCCAGCAGTTTACGGTTGACAGTCAATCAGCCCCAGCATTTT.

J is TRBJ2-7 and V is TRBV6-5, with 9 bases matching TRBD1. Per germline, CDR1 MNHEY and CDR2 SVGAGI. V was pared by 7 bases and J by 3 bases, with 7 bases of the junction left unmatched. The CDR3 sequence is 14 residues long. The CDR3 sequence is CASIGTGRNYEQYF. The DNA for the CDR3 is TGTGCCAGCATCGGGACAGGGAGAAACTACGAGCAGTACTTC.

V and J are TRBV21-1 and TRBJ2-2; the table's D call TRBD1 went unverified against the DNA. TRBV21-1 is shown as a pseudogene. The CDR3 length is 18 residues. The CDR3 bases are TGTGCCAGCATCAAGAATCGTGGGGACAGGGGGAGGGCCGGGGAGCTGTTTTTT. As protein: CASIKNRGDRGRAGELFF.

The chain is built from TRBV2 and TRBJ2-3; 11 bases map to TRBD2. The CDR3 length is 18 residues. The V gene's germline CDR1 is SNHLY and CDR2 FYNNEI. V gave up 1 base and J gave up 2 bases; unmatched junction bases: 8. The CDR3 bases are TGTGCCAGCAGTGAAGAGGCAGCTAGCGGGAGGTCCACAGATACGCAGTATTTT. Translation gives CASSEEAASGRSTDTQYF.

The V call is TRBV6-6, the J call TRBJ2-3, with D possibly being TRBD1 or TRBD2 (7 bases each). The CDR3 is 15 amino acids. Germline CDR1 is MNHNY and CDR2 is SVGAGI (reference sequence). V was shortened by 0 bases and J by 4 bases, with 11 bases between the two germline ends. The CDR3 region has the DNA TGTGCCAGCAGTTACTCGGCAGGGGGGGCAGATACGCAGTATTTT. Its protein product is CASSYSAGGADTQYF.

The chain combines TRBV6-1 with TRBJ2-7; 7 nucleotides match TRBD2. CDR3 length: 14 residues. Trimming cost V 8 bases and J 6 bases; bases outside gene matches: 13. The germline V gene has CDR1 MNHNS and CDR2 SASEGT. The CDR3 DNA reads as TGTGCCAGCGGGAGGACTAGTCATTCGGGCGAGCAGTACTTC. Translated: CASGRTSHSGEQYF.

The chain recombines TRBV7-9 with TRBJ1-6, with D uncertain. V dropped 5 bases and J dropped 6 bases, with 23 bases sitting between them. The CDR3 loop spans 18 amino acids. Germline V gives CDR1 SEHNR, CDR2 FQNEAQ (reference sequence). CDR3 amino acids: CASSPPPRPTGINSPLHF. The CDR3 DNA reads TGTGCCAGCAGCCCCCCACCACGACCGACCGGAATTAATTCACCCCTCCACTTT.

The gene calls are TRBV5-1 and TRBJ2-3, with 7 bases aligning to TRBD2. Germline CDR1 reads SGHRS; CDR2 reads YFSETQ. The CDR3 runs 18 residues. V was pared by 3 bases and J by 5 bases, with 18 bases of the junction left unmatched. The CDR3 loop is CASSSGPSGGYRGDTQYF. CDR3 sequence (DNA): TGCGCCAGCAGCTCGGGGCCTTCCGGGGGGTACCGCGGAGATACGCAGTATTTT.

The chain uses TRBV7-3 and TRBJ2-7; D is unresolved. The CDR3 sequence is 11 residues long. V lost 10 bases and J lost 0, with 7 bases in between. Per the germline V gene, CDR1 is SGHTA and CDR2 is FQGTGA. The CDR3 DNA reads as TGTGCCACCGACGGCTCCTACGAGCAGTACGTC. Translated, it gives CATDGSYEQYV.

There are a few counts of this clone. The chain joins TRBV25-1 to TRBJ1-1; D not certain. Germline V gene lookup returns CDR1 MGHDK and CDR2 SYGVNS. The V end lost 2 bases, the J end lost 1 base, and 8 bases lay between the germline ends. The CDR3 is 14 residues long. CDR3 residues: CASSEGSANTEAFF. CDR3 DNA sequence: TGTGCCAGCAGTGAAGGTTCCGCGAACACTGAAGCTTTCTTT.

The chain carries TRBV6-6 and TRBJ2-5; the match to TRBD2 covers 8 bases. V was clipped by 7 bases and J by 2 bases; unmatched bases: 12. Germline V lookup: CDR1 MNHNY, CDR2 SVGAGI (reference sequence). The CDR3 is 16 amino acids. The chain's CDR3 is CASTTAGGGPQETQYF. The CDR3 region has the DNA TGTGCCAGCACTACCGCGGGGGGAGGGCCTCAAGAGACCCAGTACTTC.

Worth noting for this clone: An end of the junction does not agree with germline; a read error may underlie this. The V call is TRBV7-2, the J call TRBJ2-3; 12 bases agree with TRBD2. Germline V gene data show CDR1 as SGHTA and CDR2 as FQGNSA. The CDR3 sequence is 13 residues long. The CDR3 coding sequence is TGTGCCAGCAGCTTAGACCCTAGCGGGAGGGGGGTCTTT. This gives the protein CASSLDPSGRGVF. Using reference TRBV7-2 and TRBJ2-3 for the parts outside the CDR3, the full variable domain is GAGVSQSPSNKVTEKGKDVELRCDPISGHTALYWYRQSLGQGLEFLIYFQGNSAPDKSGLPSDRFSAERTGGSVSTLTIQRTQQEDSAVYLCASSLDPSGRGVFGPGTRLTVL.

The J gene is TRBJ2-1, the V gene TRBV6-5, with 8 bases matching TRBD1. Germline lookup yields CDR1 MNHEY and CDR2 SVGAGI. CDR3 length: 14 amino acids. J was trimmed by 12 bases and V by 6 bases; bases with no gene match: 13. The CDR3 DNA is TGTGCCAGCAGCCCCAGGACAGGGCCCCTCGGGCAGTTCTTC. Residues: CASSPRTGPLGQFF.

The chain joins TRBV6-1 to TRBJ2-6; D ambiguous. V was pared by 4 bases and J by 0 bases, with 10 bases between. CDR3 length equals 16 residues. Looked up from germline, CDR1 is MNHNS and CDR2 is SASEGT. CDR3 sequence: CASSGTAFSGANVLTF. Written as DNA, the CDR3 is TGTGCCAGCAGTGGAACAGCCTTCTCTGGGGCCAACGTCCTGACTTTC.

The rearrangement links TRBV14 to TRBJ2-1, with D unclear. CDR1 and CDR2 from the germline V gene are SGHDN and FVKESK. Trimming left V 4 bases short and J 7 bases short, with 20 bases between. CDR3 length: 16 amino acids. CDR3 amino acids: CASSLQAQLYKNEQFF. For the CDR3, the DNA is TGTGCCAGCAGCCTGCAAGCCCAGTTATACAAAAATGAGCAGTTCTTC.

The CDR3 protein is CAISEKLPRQGTEAFF. CDR3 DNA: TGTGCCATCAGTGAAAAATTGCCCCGGCAGGGCACTGAAGCTTTCTTT. The rearrangement joins TRBV10-3 to TRBJ1-1; D is perhaps TRBD1 (5 bases). The CDR3 spans 16 residues. Germline CDR1 is ENHRY and CDR2 is SYGVKD. Trimming stripped 3 bases from V and 4 bases from J, with 18 bases between.

The CDR3 here is CASSQGVVVADKGIQYF. DNA of the CDR3: TGCGCCAGCAGCCAAGGAGTAGTCGTGGCGGACAAAGGCATTCAGTACTTC. The chain recombines TRBV4-1 with TRBJ2-4; TRBD1 might be the D (5 bases). The CDR3 runs to 17 residues. Germline CDR1 is MGHRA and CDR2 is YSYEKL. Trimming cost V 1 base and J 9 bases, with 22 bases left between them.

The chain has TRBV4-1 and TRBJ2-1; 10 nucleotides line up with TRBD2. Germline assignment: CDR1 MGHRA and CDR2 YSYEKL. This CDR3 region has 18 residues. V gave up 0 bases and J gave up 7 bases; unmatched junction bases: 12. The CDR3 bases are TGCGCCAGCAGCCAAGATCGACTAGCGGGCCGAGGTGGGAATGAGCAGTTCTTC. Translated: CASSQDRLAGRGGNEQFF.